This passage covers 20 T cell receptor beta chains from one sample sequenced in a study of T cell repertoires in aging, cancer and after chemotherapy. Rearranged V-D-J TRB sequences were amplified with a mixed TRB-A/B primer pool. TCRdb redid the calling of the multiplex PCR reads with MiXCR, one entry per CDR3 protein. Of fewer than 2,500 distinct CDR3 sequences listed, approximately 30% are singletons. The template was genomic DNA from peripheral blood, not RNA. Source material: blood. Every receptor here comes from a human donor with a solid tumor.

A few counts support this clonotype. V usage is TRBV5-6 and J usage is TRBJ2-2; 9 nucleotides align to TRBD2. The CDR3 runs to 16 residues. V lost 4 bases to trimming and J lost 5 bases; unmatched junction nucleotides: 9. Germline CDR1 reads SGHDT; CDR2 reads YYEEEE. CDR3 protein: CASSPPGLAGTGELFF. For the CDR3, the DNA is TGTGCCAGCAGCCCACCGGGCCTAGCGGGAACCGGGGAGCTGTTTTTT.

Turning to this clonotype: One base away lies a much larger clone, so this may be a sequencing read error. This chain joins TRBV15 and TRBJ1-6; D is ambiguous. Germline values: CDR1 LNHNV, CDR2 YYDKDF (reference sequence). This CDR3 is 14 amino acids long. The CDR3 DNA follows: TGTGTCACCAGCAGAGATTCTGGCAGTTCACCCCTCCACTTT. This sequence encodes CVTSRDSGSSPLHF.

This clonotype has more than one count but fewer than ten. V is TRBV19 and J is TRBJ1-1; 8 bases agree with TRBD1. The trim removed 5 bases at V and 1 base at J, leaving 9 bases unmatched. The CDR3 has 16 amino acids. Germline lookup yields CDR1 LNHDA and CDR2 SQIVND (reference sequence). The CDR3 bases are TGTGCCAGTAGTCCAAGGACAGGGCCGGGGAACACTGAAGCTTTCTTT. Translating gives CASSPRTGPGNTEAFF.

The sample holds a few counts of this clonotype. The V gene is TRBV19, the J gene TRBJ2-1; TRBD1 agrees at 10 bases. Unmatched junction bases numbered 6, after V lost 7 bases and J lost 6 bases. The CDR3 spans 14 residues. The germline gives CDR1 LNHDA, CDR2 SQIVND (reference sequence). The CDR3 bases are TGTGCCAGTACCCTGGACAGGGGGGCCAATGAGCAGTTCTTC. Its translation is CASTLDRGANEQFF.

The rearrangement links TRBV20-1 to TRBJ2-2; the match to TRBD2 covers 10 bases. V trimming: 0 bases; J trimming: 0 bases; junction bases outside the gene matches: 10. CDR1 is DFQATT, CDR2 SNEGSKA, per germline (reference sequence). This CDR3 contains 19 residues. CDR3 sequence reads: CSARDLVTSGPANTGELFF. CDR3 sequence (DNA): TGCAGTGCTAGAGATCTGGTGACTAGCGGGCCCGCGAACACCGGGGAGCTGTTTTTT.

This clonotype is large within its sample. The chain uses TRBV7-6 and TRBJ2-1, with TRBD1 matching 10 bases. The germline V gene encodes CDR1 SGHVS and CDR2 FNYEAQ. CDR3 length equals 15 residues. V shed 4 bases, J shed 5 bases, and the junction held 5 bases outside the gene matches. In DNA, the CDR3 is TGTGCCAGCAGCTCAAGGGGGACAGGGGACAATGAGCAGTTCTTC. Translation gives CASSSRGTGDNEQFF.

This clonotype showed up just a few times. The rearrangement joins TRBV20-1 to TRBJ2-5; TRBD2 matches 11 bases. The CDR3 has 13 amino acids. Germline V gene data show CDR1 as DFQATT and CDR2 as SNEGSKA (reference sequence). V was clipped by 5 bases and J by 5 bases; unmatched bases: 4. CDR3 DNA: TGCAGTGCTGCCCCTAGCGGGGGGGAGACCCAGTACTTC. Translating it yields CSAAPSGGETQYF.

This clonotype was seen a few times. This rearrangement joins TRBV5-6 to TRBJ1-2, with 7 bases fitting TRBD1. Germline CDR1 reads SGHDT; CDR2 reads YYEEEE. V trimming: 4 bases; J trimming: 7 bases; junction bases outside the gene matches: 10. The CDR3 runs 14 residues. The CDR3 is CASSPGTAWGGYTF. CDR3 nucleotides: TGTGCCAGCAGCCCTGGGACAGCGTGGGGTGGCTACACCTTC.

In this sample, this clonotype turned up a few times. The CDR3 bases are TGTGCCAGCAGCGTCGGGACGAACACTGAAGCTTTCTTT. Protein: CASSVGTNTEAFF. The chain has TRBV7-9 and TRBJ1-1; TRBD1 might be the D (5 bases). Trimming removed 5 bases at V and 1 base at J, with 8 bases between. Germline V CDR1 and CDR2: SEHNR, FQNEAQ (reference sequence). CDR3 length: 13 amino acids.

The chain links TRBV15 to TRBJ1-1, with D unclear. V was clipped by 0 bases and J by 0 bases, with 11 bases between them. CDR1 is LNHNV and CDR2 is YYDKDF in the germline V gene (reference sequence). This CDR3 spans 16 amino acids. The CDR3 loop is CATSRDKGTVNTEAFF. The CDR3 DNA follows: TGTGCCACCAGCAGAGATAAGGGAACGGTGAACACTGAAGCTTTCTTT.

The chain recombines TRBV19 with TRBJ2-1; 10 bases line up with TRBD2. Per the germline V gene, CDR1 is LNHDA and CDR2 is SQIVND (reference sequence). The V and J ends lost 5 bases and 0 bases, in that order; junction bases with no gene match: 7. The CDR3 runs 17 residues. The CDR3 region is CASSFSGRPHSYNEQFF. For the CDR3, the DNA is TGTGCCAGTAGTTTTAGCGGGAGGCCTCACTCCTACAATGAGCAGTTCTTC.

The table lists this clonotype with a few counts. In nucleotides, the CDR3 is TGTGCCACCAGTGATACCCGGGACAGGCCCTACGAGCAGTACTTC. Translated, it gives CATSDTRDRPYEQYF. The rearrangement links TRBV24-1 to TRBJ2-7; 8 nucleotides align to TRBD1. CDR3 length: 15 residues. V lost 3 bases and J lost 2; bases outside the gene matches: 5. Germline CDR1 KGHDR, CDR2 SFDVKD.

The genes are TRBV6-2 or TRBV6-3 and TRBJ1-3; TRBD1 matches 9 bases. The V and J ends lost 10 bases and 0 bases, in that order; junction bases with no gene match: 4. Germline V lookup: CDR1 MNHEY, CDR2 SVGEGT. This CDR3 contains 14 residues. CDR3 protein: CATRTGVSGNTIYF. CDR3 coding DNA: TGTGCCACCAGGACAGGGGTCTCTGGAAACACCATATATTTT.

The rearrangement uses TRBV6-2 or TRBV6-3 and TRBJ2-1, with 12 bases matching TRBD2. CDR3 length equals 14 residues. J gave up 5 bases and V 6 bases, and 2 bases lay outside the gene matches. Germline CDR1 is MNHEY and CDR2 is SVGEGT. The CDR3 region has the DNA TGTGCCAGCAGGACTAGCGGGAGAAACAATGAGCAGTTCTTC. Its protein product is CASRTSGRNNEQFF.

The CDR3: CAGPLTLTDTQYF. DNA for the CDR3: TGCGCCGGACCTCTAACTCTCACAGATACGCAGTATTTT. V and J are TRBV10-1 and TRBJ2-3; no clear D gene. The V end lost 11 bases, the J end lost 2 bases, and 14 bases lay between the germline ends. In germline, CDR1 is WNHNN, CDR2 SYGVQD (reference sequence). The CDR3 length is 13 residues.

This clonotype has a handful of counts. V gene TRBV6-2 or TRBV6-3 combines with J gene TRBJ2-1; 9 positions agree with TRBD2. This CDR3 has 18 amino acids. J gave up 8 bases and V 0 bases, and 14 bases lay outside the gene matches. Germline V gene sequence: CDR1 MNHEY, CDR2 SVGEGT. In nucleotides, the CDR3 is TGTGCCAGCAGTTACTCGCACCGAGCGGGGGGACGTTTGGATGAGCAGTTCTTC. Amino acid sequence: CASSYSHRAGGRLDEQFF.

The V and J genes are TRBV5-6 and TRBJ2-1; 9 nucleotides line up with TRBD1. V shed 3 bases, J shed 4 bases, and the junction held 5 bases outside the gene matches. The CDR3 covers 15 residues. CDR1 and CDR2 (germline): SGHDT, YYEEEE. CDR3 loop: CASSWGTGRYNEQFF. The CDR3 DNA is TGTGCCAGCAGCTGGGGGACAGGGCGGTACAATGAGCAGTTCTTC.

The chain recombines TRBV6-1 with TRBJ2-3, with TRBD2 matching 12 bases. V dropped 5 bases and J dropped 2; count of bases not matched to a gene: 2. The germline V gene encodes CDR1 MNHNS and CDR2 SASEGT. The CDR3 totals 15 residues. CDR3 in DNA: TGTGCCAGCAGTAGACTAGCGGGGGACACAGATACGCAGTATTTT. Protein sequence: CASSRLAGDTDTQYF.

The gene calls are TRBV5-6 and TRBJ2-7; perhaps TRBD2 as D (5 bases). Germline loops: CDR1 SGHDT, CDR2 YYEEEE. Trimming took 0 bases from V and 2 from J, leaving 12 bases between them. The CDR3 has 15 amino acids. The CDR3 sequence: CASSLEGSMAYEQYF. DNA of the CDR3: TGTGCCAGCAGCTTGGAAGGGAGTATGGCCTACGAGCAGTACTTC.

CDR3 protein: CASSSPSGRDEQYF. The CDR3 DNA reads as TGTGCCAGCAGTTCGCCTAGCGGGAGGGACGAGCAGTACTTC. The V and J genes are TRBV6-2 or TRBV6-3 and TRBJ2-7, with 12 positions matching TRBD2. This CDR3 spans 14 amino acids. With 4 bases clipped from V and 5 bases from J, the junction kept 3 bases outside the gene matches. CDR1 and CDR2 (germline): MNHEY, SVGEGT.